This T cell receptor (beta chain) stems from a study of blood T cell repertoires in COVID-19. About the study: Donors in the United States, Italy and Spain gave samples during acute or convalescent COVID-19. In each case, the material was cDNA or gDNA derived from T cells, B-cell-depleted T cells, or PBMCs.

Authors' analysis steps: Amplified reference gene primers provided the basis for estimating nucleated cell counts. Method: immunoSEQ multiplex PCR; TCRdb's copy keeps in-frame clones and lacks some. V, J and clone size are taken as reported in that table, and D and trimming were inferred from the DNA itself. The repertoire holds hundreds of thousands of clones, with roughly four fifths as singletons. Patients in Seattle were enrolled during active infection, then followed longitudinally. V lost 0 bases to trimming and J lost 11 bases; unmatched junction nucleotides: 3. The CDR3 length is 14 residues. Germline assignment: CDR1 SEHNR and CDR2 FQNEAQ (reference sequence).

Sequenced: peripheral blood. This rearrangement joins TRBV7-9 to TRBJ1-4, with TRBD1 identical over 10 bases. This sequence was found in a woman older than 75 with COVID-19, enrolled during active disease. The CDR3 loop reads CASSLAGQGSKLFF. In DNA, the CDR3 is TGTGCCAGCAGCTTAGCGGGACAGGGGTCGAAACTGTTTTTT.